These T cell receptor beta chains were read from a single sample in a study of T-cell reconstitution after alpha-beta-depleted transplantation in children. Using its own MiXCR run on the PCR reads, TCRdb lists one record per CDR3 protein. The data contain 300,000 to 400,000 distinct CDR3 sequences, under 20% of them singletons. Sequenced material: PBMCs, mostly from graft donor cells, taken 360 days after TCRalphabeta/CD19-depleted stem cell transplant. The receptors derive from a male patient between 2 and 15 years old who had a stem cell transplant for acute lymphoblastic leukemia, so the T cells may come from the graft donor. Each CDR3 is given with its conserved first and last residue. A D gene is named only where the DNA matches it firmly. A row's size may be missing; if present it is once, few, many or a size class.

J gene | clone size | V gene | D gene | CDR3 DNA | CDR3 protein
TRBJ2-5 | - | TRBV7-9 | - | TGTGCCAGCAGCTTAGCCCGGAAACAAGATACCCAGTACTTC | CASSLARKQDTQYF
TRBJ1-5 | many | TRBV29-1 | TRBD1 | TGCAGCGCAGGGGACAGGGAAGGAATTGGGCCCCAGCATTTT | CSAGDREGIGPQHF
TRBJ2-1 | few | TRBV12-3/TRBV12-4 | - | TGTGCCAGCAGTTGGGAGAGCTCCTACAATGAGCAGTTCTTC | CASSWESSYNEQFF
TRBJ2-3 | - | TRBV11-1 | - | TGTGCCAGCAGCGACAGCACAGATACGCAGTATTTT | CASSDSTDTQYF
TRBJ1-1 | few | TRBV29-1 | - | TGCAGCGTCCCGATGAACACTGAAGCTTTCTTT | CSVPMNTEAFF
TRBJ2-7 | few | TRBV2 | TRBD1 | TGTGCCAGCCTGAAACATCCCGGCCGGGACAGGGAGAACGAGCAGTACTTC | CASLKHPGRDRENEQYF
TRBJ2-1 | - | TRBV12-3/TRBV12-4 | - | TGTGCCAGCAGTTTGGGCATAAGGGGCTCCTACAATGAGCAGTTCTTC | CASSLGIRGSYNEQFF
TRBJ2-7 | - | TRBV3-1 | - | TGTGCCAGCAGCCAAGCATTGGGGAGGGAGCAGTACTTC | CASSQALGREQYF
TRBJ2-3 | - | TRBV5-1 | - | TGCGCCAGCAGCTTGACTGCACATCGGGATACGCAGTATTTT | CASSLTAHRDTQYF
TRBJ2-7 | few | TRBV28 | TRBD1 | TGCCTCTCGGGACAGGGGTCCGAGCAGTACTTC | CLSGQGSEQYF
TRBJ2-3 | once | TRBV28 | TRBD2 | TGTGCCAGCAGTCTGGCCGGTACTAGCGGGAGGGATACGCAGTATTTT | CASSLAGTSGRDTQYF
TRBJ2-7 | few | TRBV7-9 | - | TGTGCCAGCCGGCCCCCCCTTCTCGCCGAGCAGTACTTC | CASRPPLLAEQYF
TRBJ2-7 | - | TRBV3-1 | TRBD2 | TGTGCCAGCAGCCACAGCACTGCCCGGACTAGCGTCCACGAGCAGTACTTC | CASSHSTARTSVHEQYF
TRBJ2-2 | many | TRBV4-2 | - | TGTGCCAGCAGCCCAGGAAGAAACACCGGGGAGCTGTTTTTT | CASSPGRNTGELFF
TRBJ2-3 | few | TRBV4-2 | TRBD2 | TGTGCCAGCAGCTTCCCCTCCACCGGGAGGAGCACAGATACGCAGTATTTT | CASSFPSTGRSTDTQYF
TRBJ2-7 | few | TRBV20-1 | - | TGCAGTGCTAGCGGCGGCCGCTCCTACGAGCAGTACTTC | CSASGGRSYEQYF
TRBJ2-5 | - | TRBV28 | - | TGTGCCAGCAGCACGCACCGGCTGGGTCAAAAAGAGACCCAGTACTTC | CASSTHRLGQKETQYF
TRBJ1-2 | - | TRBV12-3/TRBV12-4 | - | TGTGCCAGCAGCCCCACTGGGCAGACGAAGTGGAGCTACACCTTC | CASSPTGQTKWSYTF
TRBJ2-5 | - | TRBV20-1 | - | TGCAGTGCTGCCCAGACAGGCGCCCAAGAGACCCAGTACTTC | CSAAQTGAQETQYF
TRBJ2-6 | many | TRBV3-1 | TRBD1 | TGTGCCAGCAGCCTATCGACAGGGACCAACGTCCTGACTTTC | CASSLSTGTNVLTF
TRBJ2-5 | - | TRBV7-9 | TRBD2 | TGTGCCAGCAGCTCCCGGACTAGCGGGAGAGAGACCCAGTACTTC | CASSSRTSGRETQYF
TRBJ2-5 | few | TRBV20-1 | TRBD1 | TGCAGTGCTAGTTTCACAGGGGCGCAAGAGACCCAGTACTTC | CSASFTGAQETQYF
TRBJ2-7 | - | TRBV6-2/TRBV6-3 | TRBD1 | TGTGCCAGCAGTCGTACAGGGGGGACGTCCTACGAGCAGTACTTC | CASSRTGGTSYEQYF
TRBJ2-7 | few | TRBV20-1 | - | TGCAGTGCTAGTGGGGGGGACACCTACGAGCAGTACTTC | CSASGGDTYEQYF
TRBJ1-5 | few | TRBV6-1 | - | TGTGCCAGCAGTGAGACAGCTAGCAATCAGCCCCAGCATTTT | CASSETASNQPQHF